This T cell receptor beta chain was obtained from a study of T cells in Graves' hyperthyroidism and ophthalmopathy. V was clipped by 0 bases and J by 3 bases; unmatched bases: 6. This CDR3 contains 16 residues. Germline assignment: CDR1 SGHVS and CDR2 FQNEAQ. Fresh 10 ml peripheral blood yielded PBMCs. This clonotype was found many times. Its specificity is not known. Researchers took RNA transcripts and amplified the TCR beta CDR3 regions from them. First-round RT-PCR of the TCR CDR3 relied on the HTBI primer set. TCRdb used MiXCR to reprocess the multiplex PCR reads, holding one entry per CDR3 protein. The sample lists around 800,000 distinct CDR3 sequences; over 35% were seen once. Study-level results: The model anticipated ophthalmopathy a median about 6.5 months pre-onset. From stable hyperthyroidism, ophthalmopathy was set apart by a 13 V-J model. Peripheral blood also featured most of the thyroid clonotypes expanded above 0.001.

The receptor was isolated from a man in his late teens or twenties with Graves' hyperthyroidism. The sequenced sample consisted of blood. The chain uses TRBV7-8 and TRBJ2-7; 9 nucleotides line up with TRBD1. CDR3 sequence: CASSLAGGQGFYEQYF. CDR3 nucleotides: TGTGCCAGCAGCTTAGCAGGGGGACAGGGCTTCTACGAGCAGTACTTC.